The entry below describes one TCR beta chain. Its antigen is unknown. The V and J ends lost 2 bases and 2 bases, in that order; junction bases with no gene match: 8. The CDR3 consists of 15 residues. CDR1 and CDR2 (germline): GTSNPN, SVGIG (reference sequence). The run depth of the assay was deep. The authors split each subset's genomic DNA evenly across several immunoSEQ plates. Only in-frame clones appear in the TCRdb table, and some are missing; sequencing was by immunoSEQ multiplex PCR. The table includes about 2.3 million clones, approximately 93% detected once. This sample was included in a study of shared clonotypes between healthy human individuals. Findings and limits, study-wide: Sequencing depth was a factor that was expected to affect clonotype sharing among donors.

V is TRBV30 and J is TRBJ2-7; 8 nucleotides align to TRBD1. The sequence was obtained from a man aged 18 to 29 in good health. Some clones in this sample may be carry-over from other donors' samples. Material for sequencing was naive CD4+ T cells from PBMCs. Subset defined: CD45RA+ positively selected. The CDR3 here is CAWSPVQGAAYEQYF. DNA of the CDR3: TGTGCCTGGAGTCCTGTCCAGGGGGCGGCCTACGAGCAGTACTTC. Filled out from reference TRBV30 and TRBJ2-7, the complete variable domain reads SQTIHQWPATLVQPVGSPLSLECTVEGTSNPNLYWYRQAAGRGLQLLFYSVGIGQISSEVPQNLSASRPQDRQFILSSKKLLLSDSGFYLCAWSPVQGAAYEQYFGPGTRLTVT.